Given below is one T cell receptor (beta chain) in context. The antigen this receptor binds is unknown. It has no much larger one-base neighbor in the sample; base qualities were not kept. The immunoSEQ Assay, a bias-controlled multiplex PCR, was used to amplify TCRbeta CDR3 regions from genomic DNA. For the original study's pipeline: The number of nucleated cells in each sample was estimated by amplification of reference gene primers within the assay. To quantify the absolute abundance of each unique TCRbeta CDR3 rearrangement, sequence reads were collapsed and filtered. Productive Simpson clonality was computed per sample as the square root of Simpson's diversity index over productive rearrangements. TCRdb obtained this table from immuneACCESS and retained in-frame rearrangements with V and J assigned. These tables miss some clones; where compared with another copy, unresolved V genes account for less than half of the shortfall, and the remainder is unexplained. V and J calls and clone size come straight from that table; D and trimming were deduced from the DNA. This sample gives roughly 270,000 clones in total; 85% of them show up just once. Of the sample, roughly 2.6% falls within the top ten clones.

In the germline V gene, CDR1 corresponds to SQVTM and CDR2 to ANQGSEA. The V end loses 6 bases and the J end loses 6 bases, and a stretch of 12 bases separates them. From the cysteine up to the phenylalanine, the CDR3 has a length of 11 residues. The entry retains the CDR3 DNA only, 33 bases that are in frame from base 1. This specimen comes from a study of blood T cell repertoires in COVID-19 (dated by TCRdb to about 2020). In the study overall: Samples covering the acute and convalescent phases of COVID-19 were provided by collaborators in the United States, Italy and Spain. The prospective study material was composed of cDNA or gDNA derived from T cells, B-cell-depleted T cells, or PBMCs. The sample metadata nearly always contained a de-identified subject ID, COVID-19 status, age in years and sex. Deeply sampled blood TCRbeta repertoires from subjects exposed to, actively infected with, or recovered from COVID-19 were included in the dataset. The samples were drawn from two sources: the first 160 participants of the ongoing ImmuneRACE study, and about 1,300 subjects contributed by 6 global collaborators. Where available, HLA class I and class II types were obtained from metadata supplied by the sample provider rather than from assay-based typing. The repertoires were released in a freely available public database intended as a resource for research on the immune response to SARS-CoV-2.

The investigation overall reported the following: Clinical and demographic metadata were provided uncurated, with the amount varying by source and participant.

Participants in the prospective study were enrolled through a virtual design, were aged roughly 18 to 100 years, and lived in 24 United States geographic areas. Cohort assignment in the prospective study relied on participant-reported clinical history from a screening survey and a study questionnaire. Recovered participants in ImmuneRACE Cohort 3 were defined as having two consecutive negative NP/OP PCR tests, clearance from a healthcare professional, or resolution of symptoms. In the prospective study, mobile phlebotomists collected whole blood, serum and a nasopharyngeal or oropharyngeal swab from each participant. Prospective study participants could optionally give additional blood draws and questionnaires over an approximately two-month period. Before DNA extraction, prospective study blood samples were shipped either frozen or at room temperature.

Sequencing input: PBMCs or T cells enriched from blood (not recorded which). This chain is built from TRBV29-1 and TRBJ2-7, with no confident D gene call. This clonotype was obtained from a woman aged 50 to 60 who had recovered from COVID-19. The sequenced DNA: TGCAGCGTAGGAGCAGTCGGCGAGCAGTACTTC. Translated, this is CSVGAVGEQYF.